Presented here are 26 T cell receptor beta chains from one specimen sequenced in a study of OX40 agonist ivuxolimab in advanced cancers. The method was immunoSEQ multiplex PCR; TCRdb's version includes in-frame clones alone and lacks a portion of them. This sample has tens of thousands of clones, with approximately 88% found just once. The sequencing here drew on CD4+ or CD8+ T cells sorted from blood, taken in a trial of the OX40 agonist ivuxolimab. These receptors were collected from an adult with an advanced solid tumor such as melanoma, head and neck, liver or kidney cancer.

The chain couples TRBV9 to TRBJ1-1; 9 bases line up with TRBD1. There are 15 residues in the CDR3. With 1 base clipped from V and 2 bases from J, the junction kept 3 bases outside the gene matches. Germline CDR1 is SGDLS and CDR2 is YYNGEE. The CDR3 sequence: CASSVSGQGNTEAFF. In DNA, the CDR3 is TGTGCCAGCAGCGTATCGGGACAGGGAAACACTGAAGCTTTCTTT.

The gene calls are TRBV18 and TRBJ2-5; the D call may be TRBD1 or TRBD2 (5 bases each). From germline, CDR1 is KGHSH and CDR2 LQKENI. The CDR3 totals 14 residues. Trimming cost V 3 bases and J 1 base, with 9 bases left between them. CDR3 bases: TGTGCCAGCTCACCTCCCGGGGCCCAAGAGACCCAGTACTTC. Residues: CASSPPGAQETQYF.

This CDR3 reads CASSQPMTHGDLPQHF. The DNA of the CDR3 is TGTGCCAGCAGCCAACCGATGACACACGGTGATTTACCCCAGCATTTT. The chain couples TRBV7-9 to TRBJ1-5; no definite D call. Trimming shortened V by 5 bases and J by 10 bases, and 24 bases separated the two germline ends. CDR3 length: 16 amino acids. The germline gives CDR1 SEHNR, CDR2 FQNEAQ (reference sequence).

This clone was seen only a few times. The chain employs TRBV28 and TRBJ2-4; 12 bases map to TRBD1. CDR1 is MDHEN and CDR2 is SYDVKM in the germline V gene. J was trimmed by 8 bases and V by 3 bases; bases with no gene match: 8. This CDR3 comprises 16 residues. This CDR3 reads CASSFLGQGAGDIQYF. DNA for the CDR3: TGTGCCAGCAGTTTTCTGGGACAGGGGGCGGGGGACATTCAGTACTTC. The full variable domain, completed using reference TRBV28 and TRBJ2-4, is DVKVTQSSRYLVKRTGEKVFLECVQDMDHENMFWYRQDPGLGLRLIYFSYDVKMKEKGDIPEGYSVSREKKERFSLILESASTNQTSMYLCASSFLGQGAGDIQYFGAGTRLSVL.

The gene calls are TRBV6-6 and TRBJ1-1, with TRBD1 matching 8 bases. CDR3 length: 14 residues. CDR1 and CDR2 (germline): MNHNY, SVGAGI (reference sequence). V lost 6 bases and J lost 3; bases outside the gene matches: 6. CDR3 sequence reads: CASSLDRDDTEAFF. CDR3 coding DNA: TGTGCCAGCAGCCTGGACAGGGATGACACTGAAGCTTTCTTT.

The genes are TRBV23-1 and TRBJ1-2; 7 nucleotides match TRBD1. TRBV23-1 qualifies as an ORF whose function is uncertain. This CDR3 has 16 amino acids. The V segment lost 3 bases and the J segment 1 base; nucleotides outside the gene matches: 8. The CDR3 DNA sequence: TGCGCCAGCAGTCACCGACCGACAGGGCATAACTATGGCTACACCTTC. It yields the protein CASSHRPTGHNYGYTF.

This chain uses TRBV28 with TRBJ2-3; 8 bases match TRBD1. Germline CDR1 is MDHEN and CDR2 is SYDVKM. V shed 3 bases and J 0 bases; nucleotides not matched to a gene: 2. The CDR3 spans 15 residues. The CDR3 DNA is TGTGCCAGCAGTTTGGACAGGGCGAGCACAGATACGCAGTATTTT. Its translation: CASSLDRASTDTQYF.

The chain has TRBV7-2 and TRBJ2-3, with TRBD1 matching 9 bases. J lost 2 bases, V lost 5 bases, and 11 bases had no gene match. This CDR3 region has 17 residues. The germline V gene has CDR1 SGHTA and CDR2 FQGNSA. CDR3 sequence (DNA): TGTGCCAGCAGCCCCGGAACCGGGACAGGGTTCACAGATACGCAGTATTTT. Encoded protein: CASSPGTGTGFTDTQYF.

The chain has TRBV15 and TRBJ2-7; perhaps TRBD2 as D (6 bases). With 0 bases removed from V and 4 bases from J, the gap between germline ends came to 13 bases. This CDR3 has 15 residues. Germline V lookup: CDR1 LNHNV, CDR2 YYDKDF (reference sequence). Here the CDR3 reads CATSRDRSSAYEQYF. The CDR3 DNA follows: TGTGCCACCAGCAGAGATAGGTCTAGCGCGTACGAGCAGTACTTC.

This clone is a singleton in its sample. This sample includes further DNA sequences coding for the same CDR3. The V call is TRBV7-3, the J call TRBJ2-2; D is perhaps TRBD2 (7 bases). CDR1 SGHTA and CDR2 FQGTGA come from the germline V gene. CDR3 length: 16 residues. The V end lost 2 bases, the J end lost 1 base, and 11 bases lay between the germline ends. The CDR3 DNA sequence: TGTGCCAGCAGCTTAGGGGGGGGCCTGAACACCGGGGAGCTGTTTTTT. Its protein is CASSLGGGLNTGELFF.

This chain uses TRBV5-1 with TRBJ2-1; 10 positions match TRBD1. The CDR3 spans 17 residues. Germline-derived CDR1 and CDR2 are SGHRS and YFSETQ. Trimming removed 0 bases from V and 10 bases from J; junction bases left unmatched: 13. The CDR3 coding sequence is TGCGCCAGCAGCTTGGCCCGCGGGACAGGGGCGATTCAGGAGCAGTTCTTC. This encodes CASSLARGTGAIQEQFF.

V and J are TRBV27 and TRBJ1-2, with D tentatively TRBD1 (6 bases). Germline-derived CDR1 and CDR2 are MNHEY and SMNVEV (reference sequence). Deletions cut 10 bases from V and 4 bases from J, with 19 bases between. The CDR3 length is 14 residues. Here the CDR3 DNA reads TGTGCCACCATGGGGGCAGGGCAGGGCTATGGCTACACCTTC. This codes for CATMGAGQGYGYTF.

The V and J genes are TRBV5-1 and TRBJ2-1, with 8 bases lining up with TRBD2. Germline CDR1 reads SGHRS; CDR2 reads YFSETQ. The CDR3 runs to 15 residues. V was pared by 4 bases and J by 0 bases, with 3 bases of the junction left unmatched. CDR3 loop: CASSPGGGSYNEQFF. DNA for the CDR3: TGCGCCAGCAGCCCCGGGGGGGGCTCCTACAATGAGCAGTTCTTC.

The CDR3 region has the DNA TGCGCCAGCAGAGCCGGGGTGGGAGTCACAGATACGCAGTATTTT. As protein: CASRAGVGVTDTQYF. The genes are TRBV5-1 and TRBJ2-3; D is perhaps TRBD2 (5 bases). Germline CDR1 SGHRS, CDR2 YFSETQ. V shed 5 bases and J shed 2 bases, with 15 bases lying between them. The CDR3 consists of 15 residues.

This chain connects TRBV5-1 to TRBJ2-3; TRBD1 might be the D (6 bases). V lost 0 bases and J lost 3, with 11 bases in between. Germline CDR1 SGHRS, CDR2 YFSETQ. This CDR3 contains 15 residues. In DNA, the CDR3 is TGCGCCAGCAGCTTGGAAGGGGGACGGACAGATACGCAGTATTTT. Protein: CASSLEGGRTDTQYF.

The rearrangement links TRBV5-6 to TRBJ1-2; a weak D match, TRBD1 (5 bases). The CDR3 has 12 amino acids. Germline values: CDR1 SGHDT, CDR2 YYEEEE. V lost 0 bases and J 8 bases, leaving 8 bases between the germline ends. CDR3 bases: TGTGCCAGCAGCTTGGAGGGGCGCGGCTACACCTTC. Its translation is CASSLEGRGYTF.

This clone has a handful of counts. The V call is TRBV30, the J call TRBJ1-1; TRBD1 might be the D (5 bases). This CDR3 comprises 11 residues. The V end lost 5 bases, the J end lost 4 bases, and 8 bases lay between the germline ends. In germline, CDR1 is GTSNPN, CDR2 SVGIG (reference sequence). CDR3 region: CAWGRVTEAFF. In DNA form, the CDR3 reads TGTGCCTGGGGCAGGGTCACTGAAGCTTTCTTT.

This clone came up once. The genes are TRBV6-1 and TRBJ2-7; TRBD1 matches 7 bases. The CDR3 runs to 13 residues. Trimming cost V 6 bases and J 4 bases; bases outside gene matches: 6. Germline V gene lookup returns CDR1 MNHNS and CDR2 SASEGT. As DNA, the CDR3 is TGTGCCAGCAGGGAGACAGGGCTATACGAGCAGTACGTC. The encoded protein is CASRETGLYEQYV.

CDR3 DNA sequence: TGTGCCAGCTCACCACAGGGTGTCCAGCCCCAGCATTTT. Encoded protein: CASSPQGVQPQHF. V and J are TRBV18 and TRBJ1-5; D not certain. The CDR3 covers 13 residues. Per the germline V gene, CDR1 is KGHSH and CDR2 is LQKENI. V shed 1 base and J shed 7 bases, with 8 bases lying between them.

The chain combines TRBV5-1 with TRBJ1-1; D is uncertain. The germline V gene has CDR1 SGHRS and CDR2 YFSETQ. The CDR3 has 14 residues. V lost 0 bases to trimming and J lost 0 bases, with 6 bases between them. CDR3 bases: TGCGCCAGCAGCTTGGTCCAGATGAACACTGAAGCTTTCTTT. It specifies CASSLVQMNTEAFF. The full variable domain, rest sourced from reference TRBV5-1 and TRBJ1-1, is KAGVTQTPRYLIKTRGQQVTLSCSPISGHRSVSWYQQTPGQGLQFLFEYFSETQRNKGNFPGRFSGRQFSNSRSEMNVSTLELGDSALYLCASSLVQMNTEAFFGQGTRLTVV.

The V call is TRBV5-1, the J call TRBJ2-3; 9 positions agree with TRBD1. Looked up from germline, CDR1 is SGHRS and CDR2 is YFSETQ. The ends lost 0 bases at V and 6 bases at J; junction bases unmatched: 2. The CDR3 totals 14 residues. The CDR3 DNA is TGCGCCAGCAGCTTGGGACAGGGGGACGATACGCAGTATTTT. Amino acid sequence: CASSLGQGDDTQYF.

This rearrangement joins TRBV2 to TRBJ1-5; a weak D match, TRBD1 (5 bases). This CDR3 contains 15 residues. Between the trimmed V and J ends, which lost 0 bases and 4 bases, there was a span of 10 bases. Germline V gene lookup returns CDR1 SNHLY and CDR2 FYNNEI. The CDR3 protein is CASSEALPGNQPQHF. In nucleotides, the CDR3 is TGTGCCAGCAGTGAAGCGCTTCCAGGGAATCAGCCCCAGCATTTT.

This rearrangement joins TRBV9 to TRBJ2-3; 14 bases map to TRBD2. The V gene's germline CDR1 is SGDLS and CDR2 YYNGEE. The CDR3 loop spans 16 amino acids. V shed 3 bases, J shed 3 bases, and the junction held 3 bases outside the gene matches. Written as DNA, the CDR3 is TGTGCCAGCAGCGCGAGACTAGCGGGAGGGACAGATACGCAGTATTTT. Its translation: CASSARLAGGTDTQYF.

This clone was counted only a few times. The chain employs TRBV5-4 and TRBJ2-1; weak D call: TRBD2 (7 bases). V was pared by 4 bases and J by 0 bases, with 14 bases between. Germline V gives CDR1 SGHNT, CDR2 YYREEE (reference sequence). The CDR3 extends over 16 amino acids. The CDR3: CASSTGGGSSYNEQFF. For the CDR3, the DNA is TGTGCCAGCAGCACTGGGGGCGGGAGCTCCTACAATGAGCAGTTCTTC.

A few counts support this clone. V gene TRBV9 combines with J gene TRBJ1-3, with unresolved D. Deletions cut 3 bases from V and 2 bases from J, with 15 bases between. CDR1 is SGDLS, CDR2 YYNGEE, per germline. The length of the CDR3 is 16 residues. CDR3 sequence reads: CASSAQPSPPGNTIYF. The CDR3 bases are TGTGCCAGCAGCGCCCAACCCAGCCCCCCTGGAAACACCATATATTTT.

V and J are TRBV6-5 and TRBJ2-7, with D unresolved. Trimming removed 10 bases from V and 7 bases from J, with 14 bases in between. The germline V gene has CDR1 MNHEY and CDR2 SVGAGI. The CDR3 covers 11 residues. CDR3 sequence reads: CAIMKGGEQYF. CDR3 sequence (DNA): TGTGCCATCATGAAGGGCGGAGAGCAGTACTTC.